The T cell receptor (beta chain) described here comes from a study of blood T cell repertoires in COVID-19. The method was immunoSEQ multiplex PCR; TCRdb's version includes in-frame clones alone and lacks a portion of them. Of 330,000 or so clones in the sample, roughly 90% were seen once. Germline V gene data show CDR1 as SGDLS and CDR2 as YYNGEE. V lost 4 bases to trimming and J lost 6 bases; unmatched junction nucleotides: 10. The CDR3 loop spans 15 amino acids. Sequenced material: PBMCs or T cells enriched from blood (not recorded which). The clonotype was recovered from a woman aged 25 to 45 who had recovered from COVID-19. This sequence joins TRBV9 and TRBJ2-1; 7 nucleotides line up with TRBD2. CDR3 coding DNA: TGTGCCAGCAGCCCGTCTGGCGGGAGTGGCAATGAGCAGTTCTTC. Its protein is CASSPSGGSGNEQFF.